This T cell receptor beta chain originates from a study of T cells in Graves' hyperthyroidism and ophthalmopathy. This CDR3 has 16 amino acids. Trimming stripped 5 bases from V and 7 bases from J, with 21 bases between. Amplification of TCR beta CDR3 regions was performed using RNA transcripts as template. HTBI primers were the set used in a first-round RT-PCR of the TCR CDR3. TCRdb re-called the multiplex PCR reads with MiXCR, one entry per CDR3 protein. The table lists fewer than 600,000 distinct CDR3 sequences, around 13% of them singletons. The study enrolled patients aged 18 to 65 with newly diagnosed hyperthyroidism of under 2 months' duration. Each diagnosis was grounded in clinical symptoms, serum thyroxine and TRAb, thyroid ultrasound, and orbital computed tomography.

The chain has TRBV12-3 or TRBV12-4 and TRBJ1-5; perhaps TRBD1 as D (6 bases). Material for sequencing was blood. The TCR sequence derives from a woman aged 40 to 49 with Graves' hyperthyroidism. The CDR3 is CASSTTSSGAEQPQHF. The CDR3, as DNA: TGTGCCAGCAGTACTACCTCTTCGGGGGCGGAACAGCCCCAGCATTTT.